These 27 T cell receptor beta chains were sequenced from one sample in a study of cytomegalovirus exposure and HLA in healthy donors. Data came from immunoSEQ multiplex PCR; TCRdb stores just in-frame clones and leaves some out. This table has approximately 150,000 clones, 84% appearing once. Sequences were obtained from PBMCs. Source of these receptors: a man aged 25-40 years in good health and CMV-seropositive.

The chain uses TRBV10-3 and TRBJ1-2; D unresolved. This CDR3 is 15 amino acids long. The germline V gene has CDR1 ENHRY and CDR2 SYGVKD. Trimming took off 3 bases at V and 3 bases at J, with 14 bases between the two ends. DNA for the CDR3: TGTGCCATCAGTGAAGATCTATCCGGGTACTATGGCTACACCTTC. Its protein is CAISEDLSGYYGYTF.

The rearrangement links TRBV7-9 to TRBJ2-7, with 8 bases that match TRBD1. This CDR3 has 16 amino acids. Trimming cost V 5 bases and J 4 bases; bases outside gene matches: 13. Germline CDR1 SEHNR, CDR2 FQNEAQ (reference sequence). The CDR3, as DNA: TGTGCCAGCAGCCTCACCGGGACAGGTTCGATTTACGAGCAGTACTTC. It encodes CASSLTGTGSIYEQYF.

The chain uses TRBV7-3 and TRBJ2-3; D remains ambiguous. V was cut by 4 bases and J by 6 bases, with 8 bases left in between. This CDR3 is 12 amino acids long. Germline V gene lookup returns CDR1 SGHTA and CDR2 FQGTGA. CDR3 coding DNA: TGTGCCAGCAGCTCCCGAGCGGATACGCAGTATTTT. Translated, it gives CASSSRADTQYF.

CDR3 sequence: CASNKGQGQYRTEAFF. DNA for the CDR3: TGTGCCAGCAACAAAGGACAGGGCCAATACAGGACTGAAGCTTTCTTT. The rearrangement joins TRBV11-3 to TRBJ1-1; TRBD1 aligns across 8 bases. The V gene's germline CDR1 is SGHNT and CDR2 YENEEA. The CDR3 is 16 residues long. Trimming took 7 bases from V and 5 from J; bases not matched to a gene: 15.

The V call is TRBV21-1, the J call TRBJ2-2; the table's D call TRBD1 went unverified against the DNA. TRBV21-1 is a documented pseudogene. The CDR3 extends over 16 amino acids. The CDR3 nucleotides are TGTGCCAGCAGCAACCCGACAGGTTCGAACACCGGGGAGCTGTTTTTT. Amino acids: CASSNPTGSNTGELFF.

This chain connects TRBV7-9 to TRBJ2-1; no reliable D call. V gave up 0 bases and J gave up 8 bases, with 14 bases separating them. Germline assignment: CDR1 SEHNR and CDR2 FQNEAQ (reference sequence). This CDR3 is 15 amino acids long. CDR3 amino acids: CASSLAPRSIYEQFF. The CDR3 nucleotides are TGTGCCAGCAGCTTAGCACCCCGATCTATCTATGAGCAGTTCTTC.

The chain has TRBV18 and TRBJ1-6; TRBD1 aligns across 9 bases. Germline CDR1 and CDR2: KGHSH and LQKENI. Trimming at V came to 1 base and at J to 10 bases, leaving 5 bases not matched to a gene. The CDR3 has 15 residues. The CDR3 DNA reads as TGTGCCAGCTCACCACTGGACAGGGGAGGGTCACCCCTCCACTTT. As protein: CASSPLDRGGSPLHF.

The CDR3 here is CASTRGGTDTQYF. CDR3 nucleotides: TGTGCCAGCACCAGGGGGGGCACAGATACGCAGTATTTT. The chain recombines TRBV14 with TRBJ2-3, with D perhaps TRBD1 (7 bases). Germline values: CDR1 SGHDN, CDR2 FVKESK. CDR3 length: 13 residues. Trimming took 7 bases from V and 1 from J, leaving 9 bases between them.

The genes are TRBV5-3 and TRBJ2-7, with 9 nucleotides matching TRBD2. TRBV5-3 is noted as an ORF with a role that remains uncertain. There are 16 residues in the CDR3. V shed 0 bases and J 0 bases; nucleotides not matched to a gene: 4. The CDR3 is CARSLDLAGPSYEQYF. The CDR3 coding sequence is TGTGCCAGAAGCTTGGATCTAGCGGGACCCTCCTACGAGCAGTACTTC.

DNA of the CDR3: TGTGCCAGCAGCTTCGGGGGCTATAATTCACCCCTCCACTTT. Protein: CASSFGGYNSPLHF. This chain links TRBV7-2 with TRBJ1-6, with D possibly matching TRBD1 (5 bases). This CDR3 spans 14 amino acids. Germline V lookup: CDR1 SGHTA, CDR2 FQGNSA. The V end was cut by 3 bases, the J end by 3 bases, with 6 bases between.

This rearrangement joins TRBV11-2 to TRBJ1-5; maybe TRBD1 (6 bases). The CDR3 extends over 13 amino acids. Deletions cut 1 base from V and 11 bases from J, with 12 bases between. From germline, CDR1 is SGHAT and CDR2 FQNNGV. The CDR3 DNA is TGTGCCAGCAGCTTAGGAGGGGGTGGGACCCAGCATTTT. This gives the protein CASSLGGGGTQHF.

J is TRBJ1-1 and V is TRBV10-3, with a possible D match to TRBD1 (6 bases). This CDR3 contains 13 residues. The ends were cut back, 4 bases at V and 0 bases at J, with 6 bases in the middle. CDR1 and CDR2 from the germline V gene are ENHRY and SYGVKD. CDR3 nucleotide sequence: TGTGCCATCAGTGGGACAGTGAACACTGAAGCTTTCTTT. It codes for CAISGTVNTEAFF.

The chain links TRBV5-1 to TRBJ1-5; 9 bases are shared with TRBD1. Germline V gene data show CDR1 as SGHRS and CDR2 as YFSETQ. With 7 bases clipped from V and 7 bases from J, the junction kept 12 bases outside the gene matches. This CDR3 spans 15 amino acids. The CDR3 DNA reads TGCGCCAGCTCTCCGGGACAGGGAGGTAGGCAGCCCCAGCATTTT. The encoded protein is CASSPGQGGRQPQHF.

This clone turned up a few times. V usage is TRBV9 and J usage is TRBJ1-2; the D gene is possibly TRBD1 (5 bases). CDR3 length: 15 amino acids. V lost 2 bases to trimming and J lost 1 base, with 12 bases between them. Germline CDR1 reads SGDLS; CDR2 reads YYNGEE. The CDR3 nucleotides are TGTGCCAGCAGCGTTACAGGTGCCTTTAACTATGGCTACACCTTC. It specifies CASSVTGAFNYGYTF.

The chain uses TRBV5-1 and TRBJ2-3, with a tentative D call TRBD1 (5 bases). This CDR3 spans 16 amino acids. CDR1 SGHRS and CDR2 YFSETQ come from the germline V gene. Trimming cost V 0 bases and J 2 bases, with 13 bases left between them. The CDR3 spells CASSLVPLGATDTQYF. In DNA form, the CDR3 reads TGCGCCAGCAGCTTGGTCCCCCTTGGGGCCACAGATACGCAGTATTTT.

The chain carries TRBV28 and TRBJ2-5; D possibly corresponds to TRBD2 (5 bases). The ends were cut back, 7 bases at V and 5 bases at J, with 17 bases in the middle. CDR3 length: 14 residues. Germline V gene data show CDR1 as MDHEN and CDR2 as SYDVKM. The CDR3, as DNA: TGTGCCAGCACCCCCCTCGGGGAAGAGGAGACCCAGTACTTC. Translating it yields CASTPLGEEETQYF.

The chain links TRBV19 to TRBJ2-3; possible D gene TRBD2, 6 bases. The CDR3 sequence is 15 residues long. V lost 4 bases, J lost 4 bases, and 15 bases lay in between. Germline V lookup: CDR1 LNHDA, CDR2 SQIVND (reference sequence). CDR3 nucleotide sequence: TGTGCCAGTAGTAGGCTGACGGGGGTCCCAGATACGCAGTATTTT. Its protein product is CASSRLTGVPDTQYF.

V gene TRBV5-5 combines with J gene TRBJ1-4, with D maybe TRBD1 (6 bases). CDR1 and CDR2 (germline): SGHKS, YYEKEE (reference sequence). CDR3 size: 15 residues. The germline V and J ends were trimmed by 4 bases and 3 bases, with 13 bases remaining between them. CDR3 sequence: CASSMPKGANEKLFF. CDR3 DNA: TGTGCCAGCAGCATGCCCAAGGGGGCTAATGAAAAACTGTTTTTT.

The rearrangement joins TRBV28 to TRBJ1-1; D call uncertain. The CDR3 covers 13 residues. V dropped 3 bases and J dropped 1 base, with 6 bases sitting between them. In germline, CDR1 is MDHEN, CDR2 SYDVKM. The CDR3 DNA follows: TGTGCCAGCAGTTTTGCAGGGAACACTGAAGCTTTCTTT. It encodes CASSFAGNTEAFF.

The chain links TRBV6-5 to TRBJ2-7; TRBD1 aligns across 9 bases. In germline, CDR1 is MNHEY, CDR2 SVGAGI. V gave up 0 bases and J gave up 5 bases; unmatched junction bases: 8. The CDR3 contains 16 residues. The chain's CDR3 is CASSYSAGQGTNEQYF. The CDR3 nucleotides read TGTGCCAGCAGTTACTCAGCGGGACAGGGAACAAACGAGCAGTACTTC.

There are a few counts of this clone. The genes are TRBV6-5 and TRBJ2-7; TRBD1 might be the D (6 bases). CDR3 size: 13 residues. CDR1 and CDR2 (germline): MNHEY, SVGAGI. V was clipped by 0 bases and J by 9 bases, with 12 bases between them. The CDR3: CASSYSPGQMQYF. The CDR3 DNA sequence: TGTGCCAGCAGTTACTCACCGGGACAAATGCAGTACTTC.

In its sample, this clone was seen a few times. The chain uses TRBV19 and TRBJ2-7; 7 bases are shared with TRBD2. The germline CDR1 and CDR2 sequences are LNHDA and SQIVND (reference sequence). V dropped 6 bases and J dropped 5; count of bases not matched to a gene: 10. The CDR3 is made up of 14 amino acids. This chain's CDR3 is CASSTLAAWDEQYF. The CDR3 nucleotides are TGTGCCAGTAGCACCCTAGCGGCCTGGGACGAGCAGTACTTC.

The CDR3 reads CASSAGSGGVNEQFF. Written as DNA, the CDR3 is TGTGCCAGCAGCGCCGGTAGCGGGGGGGTCAATGAGCAGTTCTTC. The chain is built from TRBV9 and TRBJ2-1; 11 bases map to TRBD2. The trim removed 3 bases at V and 6 bases at J, leaving 5 bases unmatched. This CDR3 contains 15 residues. CDR1 SGDLS and CDR2 YYNGEE come from the germline V gene.

As for this clone: At the DNA level, this CDR3 is encoded by other sequences in the same sample as well. The J gene is TRBJ2-7, the V gene TRBV7-9; weak D call: TRBD2 (6 bases). Germline assignment: CDR1 SEHNR and CDR2 FQNEAQ (reference sequence). This CDR3 region has 13 residues. Trimming shortened V by 1 base and J by 2 bases, and 6 bases separated the two germline ends. The CDR3 nucleotides are TGTGCCAGCAGCTTAGGCGGGACCTACGAGCAGTACTTC. Amino acid sequence: CASSLGGTYEQYF.

This rearrangement joins TRBV10-1 to TRBJ2-1, with D perhaps matching TRBD2 (6 bases). The CDR3 runs to 13 residues. V dropped 0 bases and J dropped 12 bases, with 12 bases sitting between them. CDR1 and CDR2 from the germline V gene are WNHNN and SYGVQD (reference sequence). The CDR3 DNA reads as TGCGCCAGCAGTGAGTCGAGGCGGGGCTGGCAGTTCTTC. Its translation: CASSESRRGWQFF.

This clone was recorded once. The rearrangement uses TRBV4-3 and TRBJ2-7; 7 bases agree with TRBD2. V lost 1 base and J lost 5; bases outside the gene matches: 8. In germline, CDR1 is LGHNA, CDR2 YSLEER. The CDR3 totals 15 residues. The CDR3 here is CASSQGTLSGNEQYF. CDR3 DNA: TGCGCCAGCAGCCAAGGGACCCTGAGCGGGAACGAGCAGTACTTC.

The chain carries TRBV15 and TRBJ2-4, with 7 nucleotides matching TRBD2. V lost 0 bases and J lost 8; bases outside the gene matches: 10. The germline V gene encodes CDR1 LNHNV and CDR2 YYDKDF (reference sequence). This CDR3 comprises 16 residues. The CDR3 protein is CATSRDRWGGGDIQYF. CDR3 DNA: TGTGCCACCAGCAGAGATCGCTGGGGGGGTGGCGACATTCAGTACTTC.